This entry lists 29 T cell receptor beta chains sequenced from one sample in a study of beta chain features in type 1 diabetes. Every bit of the isolated RNA underwent reverse transcription, so sequencing read expressed TCRB transcripts. Clones were read by immunoSEQ multiplex PCR, and TCRdb kept only the in-frame ones, dropping some. The table shows around 320,000 clones, with roughly 15% occurring only once. The source material was central memory CD4+ T cells from blood. The receptors shown here come from a man aged 25 to 45 in good health.

The chain employs TRBV5-8 and TRBJ2-3; 8 bases are shared with TRBD2. The germline CDR1 and CDR2 sequences are SGHTS and YDEGEE. V trimming: 3 bases; J trimming: 8 bases; junction bases outside the gene matches: 8. The CDR3 consists of 14 residues. The CDR3 spells CASSSSVAGTTQYF. In nucleotides, the CDR3 is TGTGCCAGCAGCTCCTCGGTAGCGGGGACTACGCAGTATTTT.

This clone occurred a few times. The sample carries other DNA sequences with the same CDR3. The genes are TRBV7-2 and TRBJ2-6; D unresolved. V was pared by 9 bases and J by 4 bases, with 7 bases between. This CDR3 is built from 12 residues. Germline V gene sequence: CDR1 SGHTA, CDR2 FQGNSA. CDR3: CASSSGANVLTF. The CDR3 DNA sequence: TGTGCCAGTTCGTCCGGGGCCAACGTCCTGACTTTC.

This clone has just a few counts. This chain uses TRBV5-4 with TRBJ2-7, with D perhaps TRBD1 or TRBD2 (5 bases each). The CDR3 runs 11 residues. Germline CDR1 is SGHNT and CDR2 is YYREEE (reference sequence). The V end was cut by 2 bases, the J end by 9 bases, with 9 bases between. In DNA, the CDR3 is TGTGCCAGCAGCTTAAAGGGACGGCAGTACGTC. This encodes CASSLKGRQYV.

The genes are TRBV15 and TRBJ2-1; TRBD2 might be the D (5 bases). V was trimmed by 5 bases and J by 5 bases, leaving 10 bases between them. Germline CDR1 is LNHNV and CDR2 is YYDKDF (reference sequence). This CDR3 comprises 13 residues. The CDR3 nucleotides are TGTGCCACCAGCGGGAGTGCGGACAATGAGCAGTTCTTC. Protein product: CATSGSADNEQFF.

The chain combines TRBV25-1 with TRBJ2-3; D is unclear. Trimming pared 1 base from V and 3 bases from J, leaving 11 bases between. Germline V lookup: CDR1 MGHDK, CDR2 SYGVNS. The CDR3 totals 15 residues. This CDR3 reads CASSEWRIWTDTQYF. Here the CDR3 DNA reads TGTGCCAGCAGTGAATGGCGGATATGGACAGATACGCAGTATTTT. The entire variable domain, with the rest obtained from reference TRBV25-1 and TRBJ2-3, is as follows: EADIYQTPRYLVIGTGKKITLECSQTMGHDKMYWYQQDPGMELHLIHYSYGVNSTEKGDLSSESTVSRIRTEHFPLTLESARPSHTSQYLCASSEWRIWTDTQYFGPGTRLTVL.

This chain connects TRBV28 to TRBJ1-6; D unresolved. CDR3 length equals 14 residues. V was trimmed by 5 bases and J by 10 bases, leaving 15 bases between them. CDR1 and CDR2 (germline): MDHEN, SYDVKM. In nucleotides, the CDR3 is TGTGCCAGCAGTCCGACGGTTGGAAGGTCACCCCTCCACTTT. As protein: CASSPTVGRSPLHF.

The V and J genes are TRBV11-2 and TRBJ2-5; D is undetermined. The length of the CDR3 is 12 residues. Trimming pared 5 bases from V and 1 base from J, leaving 5 bases between. CDR1 SGHAT and CDR2 FQNNGV come from the germline V gene. The chain's CDR3 is CASSGFQETQYF. CDR3 nucleotide sequence: TGTGCCAGCAGCGGGTTCCAAGAGACCCAGTACTTC.

This clone was seen at least ten times. V is TRBV18 and J is TRBJ2-3; D is uncertain. The V gene lost 6 bases and the J gene lost 0 bases, with 13 bases spanning the gap. The germline V gene encodes CDR1 KGHSH and CDR2 LQKENI. This CDR3 is 15 amino acids long. The CDR3 protein is CASSPQLRSTDTQYF. CDR3 nucleotide sequence: TGTGCCAGCTCCCCTCAGTTAAGGAGCACAGATACGCAGTATTTT.

This clone was seen a few times. The gene calls are TRBV7-8 and TRBJ2-7; TRBD2 might be the D (6 bases). Germline V CDR1 and CDR2: SGHVS, FQNEAQ. V was pared by 11 bases and J by 7 bases, with 15 bases between. This CDR3 has 11 residues. DNA for the CDR3: TGTGCCGTTGGGCGGGGCCGGGAGCAGTACTTC. It yields the protein CAVGRGREQYF.

V usage is TRBV19 and J usage is TRBJ2-1; 9 nucleotides line up with TRBD2. The CDR3 runs to 13 residues. Trimming took 7 bases from V and 8 from J; bases not matched to a gene: 6. In germline, CDR1 is LNHDA, CDR2 SQIVND (reference sequence). The CDR3 is CASTRGLADEQFF. DNA for the CDR3: TGTGCCAGTACCAGGGGACTAGCAGATGAGCAGTTCTTC.

The CDR3 here is CASSDGSRETQYF. The CDR3 DNA sequence: TGTGCCAGCAGCGACGGCTCCCGAGAGACCCAGTACTTC. This rearrangement joins TRBV7-3 to TRBJ2-5; D remains unclear. This CDR3 contains 13 residues. Germline assignment: CDR1 SGHTA and CDR2 FQGTGA. The V and J ends lost 5 bases and 4 bases respectively, with 11 bases between them.

Only a few counts were recorded for this clone. V and J are TRBV7-2 and TRBJ2-3; D remains unclear. Trimming left V 1 base short and J 4 bases short, with 9 bases between. Germline CDR1 reads SGHTA; CDR2 reads FQGNSA. This CDR3 is 14 amino acids long. CDR3 coding DNA: TGTGCCAGCAGCTTAGGGGTAGCTCCAGATACGCAGTATTTT. This sequence encodes CASSLGVAPDTQYF.

The V gene is TRBV29-1, the J gene TRBJ2-1; 11 nucleotides align to TRBD2. CDR3 size: 16 residues. CDR1 is SQVTM, CDR2 ANQGSEA, per germline. After removal of 5 bases from V and 7 bases from J, the junction contained 13 bases not matched to a gene. CDR3 sequence reads: CSVRGVIAGGQNEQFF. CDR3 DNA sequence: TGCAGCGTTCGCGGGGTCATAGCGGGAGGGCAGAATGAGCAGTTCTTC.

As regards this clone: This may be a read error: a much more frequent sequence differs by one nucleotide. The V and J genes are TRBV7-2 and TRBJ2-3; no firm D call. CDR1 and CDR2 from the germline V gene are SGHTA and FQGNSA. V lost 1 base and J 6 bases, leaving 8 bases between the germline ends. The CDR3 totals 13 residues. The CDR3, as DNA: TGTGCCAGCAGCTTAGAATCCGGGGATACGCAGTATTTT. It translates to CASSLESGDTQYF.

This clone was counted between two and nine times. The rearrangement uses TRBV7-2 and TRBJ2-7; D remains unclear. The CDR3 consists of 10 residues. Trimming shortened V by 8 bases and J by 3 bases, and 5 bases separated the two germline ends. Germline V CDR1 and CDR2: SGHTA, FQGNSA. This chain's CDR3 is CASGIYEQYF. CDR3 sequence (DNA): TGTGCCAGCGGGATCTACGAGCAGTACTTC. Full variable domain (rest looked up from reference TRBV7-2 and TRBJ2-7): GAGVSQSPSNKVTEKGKDVELRCDPISGHTALYWYRQSLGQGLEFLIYFQGNSAPDKSGLPSDRFSAERTGGSVSTLTIQRTQQEDSAVYLCASGIYEQYFGPGTRLTVT.

This chain links TRBV4-3 with TRBJ2-3; D is tentatively TRBD1 or TRBD2 (6 bases each). Trimming pared 1 base from V and 5 bases from J, leaving 13 bases between. This CDR3 has 15 amino acids. Germline V gene lookup returns CDR1 LGHNA and CDR2 YSLEER. The CDR3 loop reads CASSQGGAQEDTQYF. In nucleotides, the CDR3 is TGCGCCAGCAGCCAAGGGGGGGCCCAAGAAGATACGCAGTATTTT.

V and J are TRBV7-9 and TRBJ1-1; TRBD1 might be the D (6 bases). V lost 5 bases and J lost 4, with 14 bases in between. CDR1 and CDR2 (germline): SEHNR, FQNEAQ (reference sequence). The CDR3 spans 14 residues. The CDR3 here is CASSIQGGGTEAFF. In nucleotides, the CDR3 is TGTGCCAGCAGCATACAGGGAGGCGGCACTGAAGCTTTCTTT.

This clone showed up just a few times. The chain uses TRBV30 and TRBJ1-2; the D is unclear. With 7 bases removed from V and 2 bases from J, the gap between germline ends came to 17 bases. Germline CDR1 reads GTSNPN; CDR2 reads SVGIG (reference sequence). The CDR3 covers 14 residues. CDR3 sequence: CASKNELRNYGYTF. Here the CDR3 DNA reads TGTGCCTCCAAAAATGAACTAAGAAACTATGGCTACACCTTC.

This clone appeared many times. Different DNA sequences within this sample yield the same CDR3. The chain combines TRBV14 with TRBJ2-2; no clear D gene. Germline CDR1 and CDR2: SGHDN and FVKESK. Trimming shortened V by 4 bases and J by 1 base, and 1 base separated the two germline ends. This CDR3 has 12 residues. CDR3 bases: TGTGCCAGCAGCCTGAACACCGGGGAGCTGTTTTTT. Amino acids: CASSLNTGELFF.

This clone was counted a few times. The rearrangement uses TRBV10-3 and TRBJ2-5; 7 bases agree with TRBD1. V was clipped by 5 bases and J by 4 bases; unmatched bases: 4. CDR3 length: 13 amino acids. The germline V gene encodes CDR1 ENHRY and CDR2 SYGVKD. CDR3 amino acids: CAISNTGAETQYF. The CDR3 DNA reads TGTGCCATCAGTAACACAGGGGCAGAGACCCAGTACTTC.

This clone was seen a few times. The chain joins TRBV6-5 to TRBJ2-6; no firm D call. Germline V lookup: CDR1 MNHEY, CDR2 SVGAGI. V gave up 3 bases and J gave up 4 bases, with 4 bases separating them. CDR3 length equals 13 residues. The CDR3 coding sequence is TGTGCCAGCAGTTATGGGGGGGCCAACGTCCTGACTTTC. Translating it yields CASSYGGANVLTF.

In regard to this clone: With a much larger clone just one base away, this may be a read error. Other DNA sequences in this sample translate to the same CDR3. This chain connects TRBV30 to TRBJ2-5, with a weak D call TRBD1 (5 bases). Trimming removed 4 bases at V and 5 bases at J, with 17 bases between. Germline V lookup: CDR1 GTSNPN, CDR2 SVGIG (reference sequence). The CDR3 totals 14 residues. The CDR3 loop is CAWTAAGFGETQYF. The DNA of the CDR3 is TGTGCCTGGACCGCGGCAGGGTTCGGGGAGACCCAGTACTTC. Variable domain in full (rest from reference TRBV30 and TRBJ2-5): SQTIHQWPATLVQPVGSPLSLECTVEGTSNPNLYWYRQAAGRGLQLLFYSVGIGQISSEVPQNLSASRPQDRQFILSSKKLLLSDSGFYLCAWTAAGFGETQYFGPGTRLLVL.

This clone was observed a handful of times. The chain couples TRBV6-5 to TRBJ2-2, with D perhaps given as TRBD1 or TRBD2 (5 bases each). The CDR3 loop spans 14 amino acids. With 6 bases removed from V and 3 bases from J, the gap between germline ends came to 11 bases. The germline V gene has CDR1 MNHEY and CDR2 SVGAGI. This CDR3 is CASRKGRDTGELFF. The CDR3 DNA sequence: TGTGCCAGCAGGAAGGGGCGGGACACCGGGGAGCTGTTTTTT.

As to this clone: The same CDR3 arises from other DNA sequences in this sample as well. CDR3 nucleotides: TGTGCCAGCAGCTTAGGATCGACCTACGAGCAGTACTTC. Protein: CASSLGSTYEQYF. The V call is TRBV7-8, the J call TRBJ2-7; no clear D gene. Germline loops: CDR1 SGHVS, CDR2 FQNEAQ. The CDR3 totals 13 residues. The germline V and J ends were trimmed by 1 base and 2 bases, with 6 bases remaining between them.

This clone was detected a few times. The rearrangement links TRBV7-2 to TRBJ1-6, with 7 bases that match TRBD1. V was pared by 3 bases and J by 6 bases, with 5 bases of the junction left unmatched. This CDR3 spans 15 amino acids. Germline V gene sequence: CDR1 SGHTA, CDR2 FQGNSA. The CDR3 loop reads CASSFETGSNSPLHF. CDR3 DNA sequence: TGTGCCAGCAGCTTCGAGACAGGGTCTAATTCACCCCTCCACTTT.

The rearrangement links TRBV7-2 to TRBJ1-6; the D is unclear. The CDR3 totals 17 residues. Looked up from germline, CDR1 is SGHTA and CDR2 is FQGNSA. V gave up 6 bases and J gave up 6 bases, with 21 bases separating them. The CDR3 here is CASSRDEANYGNSPLHF. The DNA for the CDR3 is TGTGCCAGCAGTCGAGACGAAGCAAACTATGGTAATTCACCCCTCCACTTT. Based on the CDR3 plus reference TRBV7-2 and TRBJ1-6, the full variable domain is GAGVSQSPSNKVTEKGKDVELRCDPISGHTALYWYRQSLGQGLEFLIYFQGNSAPDKSGLPSDRFSAERTGGSVSTLTIQRTQQEDSAVYLCASSRDEANYGNSPLHFGNGTRLTVT.

The chain recombines TRBV7-9 with TRBJ2-7, with 10 bases matching TRBD1. Germline-derived CDR1 and CDR2 are SEHNR and FQNEAQ (reference sequence). The CDR3 has 16 residues. The junction had 10 bases not matched to a gene; V was cut back by 6 bases and J by 2 bases. This CDR3 is CASSSRRDRGPYEQYF. In nucleotides, the CDR3 is TGTGCCAGCAGTTCTCGCCGGGACAGGGGCCCCTACGAGCAGTACTTC.

The chain links TRBV7-9 to TRBJ2-3; no definite D call. Germline CDR1 and CDR2: SEHNR and FQNEAQ (reference sequence). The CDR3 covers 14 residues. The V gene lost 0 bases and the J gene lost 3 bases, with 7 bases spanning the gap. CDR3 in amino acids: CASSLAHPTDTQYF. The CDR3 nucleotides are TGTGCCAGCAGCTTAGCACACCCAACAGATACGCAGTATTTT.

This clone was observed a few times. The rearrangement joins TRBV5-4 to TRBJ1-2, with D tentatively TRBD1 (5 bases). Per germline, CDR1 SGHNT and CDR2 YYREEE (reference sequence). This CDR3 contains 14 residues. V was clipped by 2 bases and J by 0 bases, with 8 bases between them. This CDR3 is CASSLMGANYGYTF. DNA of the CDR3: TGTGCCAGCAGCTTAATGGGGGCTAACTATGGCTACACCTTC.